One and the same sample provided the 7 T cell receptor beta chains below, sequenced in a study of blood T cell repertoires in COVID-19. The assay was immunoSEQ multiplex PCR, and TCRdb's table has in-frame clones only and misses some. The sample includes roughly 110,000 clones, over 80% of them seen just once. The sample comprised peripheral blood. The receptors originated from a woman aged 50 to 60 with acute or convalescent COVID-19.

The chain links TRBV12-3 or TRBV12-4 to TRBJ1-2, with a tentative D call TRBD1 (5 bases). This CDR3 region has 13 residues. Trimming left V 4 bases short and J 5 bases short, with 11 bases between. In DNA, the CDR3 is TGTGCCAGCAGTTCCGGCGGGGGGTATGGCTACACCTTC. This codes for CASSSGGGYGYTF.

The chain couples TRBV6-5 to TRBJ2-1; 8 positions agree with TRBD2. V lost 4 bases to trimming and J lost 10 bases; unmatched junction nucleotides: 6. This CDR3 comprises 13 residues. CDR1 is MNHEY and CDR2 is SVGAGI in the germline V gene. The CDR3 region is CASSSESSGEQFF. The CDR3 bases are TGTGCCAGCAGTTCTGAGTCTAGCGGGGAGCAGTTCTTC.

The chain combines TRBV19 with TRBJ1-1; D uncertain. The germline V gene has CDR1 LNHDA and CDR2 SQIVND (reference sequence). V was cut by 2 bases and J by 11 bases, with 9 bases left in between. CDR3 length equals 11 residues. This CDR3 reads CASSIPFEAFF. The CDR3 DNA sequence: TGTGCCAGTAGTATACCCTTCGAGGCTTTCTTT.

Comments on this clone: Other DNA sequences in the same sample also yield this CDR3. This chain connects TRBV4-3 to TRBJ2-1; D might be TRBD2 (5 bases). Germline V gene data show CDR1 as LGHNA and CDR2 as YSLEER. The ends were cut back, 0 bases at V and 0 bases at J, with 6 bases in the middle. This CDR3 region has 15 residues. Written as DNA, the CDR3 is TGCGCCAGCAGCCAAGATACTAGCTCCTACAATGAGCAGTTCTTC. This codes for CASSQDTSSYNEQFF.

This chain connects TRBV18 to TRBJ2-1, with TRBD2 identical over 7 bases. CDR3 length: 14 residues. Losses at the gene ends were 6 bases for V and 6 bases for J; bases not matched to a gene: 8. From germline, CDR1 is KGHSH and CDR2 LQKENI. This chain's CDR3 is CASSPKSSGNEQFF. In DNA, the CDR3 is TGTGCCAGCTCTCCTAAGTCTAGCGGCAATGAGCAGTTCTTC.

CDR3 in DNA: TGTGCCAGCCGGACACTCAGCCAGAATTCACCCCTCCACTTT. Its translation is CASRTLSQNSPLHF. The chain combines TRBV25-1 with TRBJ1-6; perhaps TRBD1 as D (5 bases). The CDR3 extends over 14 amino acids. V was pared by 8 bases and J by 7 bases, with 15 bases between. The germline V gene has CDR1 MGHDK and CDR2 SYGVNS. Combining the CDR3 with reference TRBV25-1 and TRBJ1-6 gives the whole variable domain EADIYQTPRYLVIGTGKKITLECSQTMGHDKMYWYQQDPGMELHLIHYSYGVNSTEKGDLSSESTVSRIRTEHFPLTLESARPSHTSQYLCASRTLSQNSPLHFGNGTRLTVT.

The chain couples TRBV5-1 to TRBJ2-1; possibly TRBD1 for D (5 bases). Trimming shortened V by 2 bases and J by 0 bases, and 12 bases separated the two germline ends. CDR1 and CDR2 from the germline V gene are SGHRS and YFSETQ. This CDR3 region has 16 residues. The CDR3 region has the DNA TGCGCCAGCAGCTTAGGGGTGTCGAGCTCCTACAATGAGCAGTTCTTC. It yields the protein CASSLGVSSSYNEQFF. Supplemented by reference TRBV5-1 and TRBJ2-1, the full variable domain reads KAGVTQTPRYLIKTRGQQVTLSCSPISGHRSVSWYQQTPGQGLQFLFEYFSETQRNKGNFPGRFSGRQFSNSRSEMNVSTLELGDSALYLCASSLGVSSSYNEQFFGPGTRLTVL.